This T cell receptor beta chain was profiled in a study of spatial heterogeneity in lung cancer. As for the study in general: Consistent detection of more beta-chain than alpha-chain sequences was observed.

TCRdb re-called the 5' RACE reads with MiXCR, one entry per CDR3 protein. The profile covers about 43,000 distinct CDR3 sequences, with around 21% appearing a single time and under 8.5% taken by the ten largest. As for time point: blood at routine non-recurrence follow-up after resection. The sample holds many counts of this clonotype. The CDR3 runs 16 residues. V lost 1 base, J lost 2 bases, and 6 bases stayed unmatched. Germline-derived CDR1 and CDR2 are KGHSH and LQKENI. V and J are TRBV18 and TRBJ1-2; 8 nucleotides align to TRBD1. The specimen was PBMCs, collected at follow-up. The sequence came from a female donor with early-stage non-small cell lung cancer. The CDR3, as DNA: TGTGCCAGCTCACCACAGGGGACAGGATCAAACTATGGCTACACCTTC. Translating it yields CASSPQGTGSNYGYTF.